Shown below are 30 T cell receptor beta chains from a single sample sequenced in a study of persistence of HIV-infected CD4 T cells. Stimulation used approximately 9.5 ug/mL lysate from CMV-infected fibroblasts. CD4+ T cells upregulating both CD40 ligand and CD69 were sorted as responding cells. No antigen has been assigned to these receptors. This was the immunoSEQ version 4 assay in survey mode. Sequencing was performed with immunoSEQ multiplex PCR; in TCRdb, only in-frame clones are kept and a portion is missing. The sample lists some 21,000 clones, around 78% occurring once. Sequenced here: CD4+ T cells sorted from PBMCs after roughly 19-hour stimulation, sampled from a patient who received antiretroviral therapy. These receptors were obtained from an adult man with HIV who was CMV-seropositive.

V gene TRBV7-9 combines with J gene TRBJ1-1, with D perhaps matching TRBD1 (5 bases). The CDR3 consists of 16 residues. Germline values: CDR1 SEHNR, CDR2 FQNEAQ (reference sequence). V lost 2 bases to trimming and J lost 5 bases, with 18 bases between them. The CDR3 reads CASSLRAGSAGTEAFF. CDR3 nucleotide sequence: TGTGCCAGCAGCTTACGGGCAGGGAGCGCGGGAACTGAAGCTTTCTTT. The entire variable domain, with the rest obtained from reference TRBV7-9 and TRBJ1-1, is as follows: DTGVSQNPRHKITKRGQNVTFRCDPISEHNRLYWYRQTLGQGPEFLTYFQNEAQLEKSRLLSDRFSAERPKGSFSTLEIQRTEQGDSAMYLCASSLRAGSAGTEAFFGQGTRLTVV.

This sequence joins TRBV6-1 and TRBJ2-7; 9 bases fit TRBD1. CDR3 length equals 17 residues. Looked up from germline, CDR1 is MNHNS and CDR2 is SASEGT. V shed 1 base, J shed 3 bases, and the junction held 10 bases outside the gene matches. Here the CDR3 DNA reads TGTGCCAGCAGTGAAGGCCCAGGGGGACAGGGTGTCTACGAGCAGTACTTC. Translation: CASSEGPGGQGVYEQYF.

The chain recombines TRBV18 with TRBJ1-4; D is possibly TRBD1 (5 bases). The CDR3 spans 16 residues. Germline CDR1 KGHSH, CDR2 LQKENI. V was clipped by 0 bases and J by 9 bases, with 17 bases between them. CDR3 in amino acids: CASSPPGVATQQKLFF. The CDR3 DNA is TGTGCCAGCTCACCACCGGGGGTGGCGACTCAGCAAAAACTGTTTTTT. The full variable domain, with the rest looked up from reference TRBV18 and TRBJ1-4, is NAGVMQNPRHLVRRRGQEARLRCSPMKGHSHVYWYRQLPEEGLKFMVYLQKENIIDESGMPKERFSAEFPKEGPSILRIQQVVRGDSAAYFCASSPPGVATQQKLFFGSGTQLSVL.

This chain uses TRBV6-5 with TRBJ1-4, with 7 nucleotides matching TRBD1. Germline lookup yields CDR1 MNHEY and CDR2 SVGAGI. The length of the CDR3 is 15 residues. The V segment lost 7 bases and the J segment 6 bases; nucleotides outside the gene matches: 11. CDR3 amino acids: CASKLIGQGDEKLFF. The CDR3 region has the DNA TGTGCCAGCAAATTGATTGGGCAGGGGGATGAAAAACTGTTTTTT.

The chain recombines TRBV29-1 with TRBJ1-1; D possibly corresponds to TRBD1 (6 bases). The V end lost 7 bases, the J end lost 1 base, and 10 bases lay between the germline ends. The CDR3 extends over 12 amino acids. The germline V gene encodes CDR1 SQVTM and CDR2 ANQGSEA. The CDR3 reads CSATGWNTEAFF. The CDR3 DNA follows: TGCAGCGCCACAGGGTGGAACACTGAAGCTTTCTTT.

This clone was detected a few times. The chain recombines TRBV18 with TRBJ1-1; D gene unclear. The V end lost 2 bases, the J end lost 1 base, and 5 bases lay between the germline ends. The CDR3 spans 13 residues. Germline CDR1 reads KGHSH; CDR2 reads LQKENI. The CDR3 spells CASSPDQNTEAFF. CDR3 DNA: TGTGCCAGCTCACCAGATCAGAACACTGAAGCTTTCTTT.

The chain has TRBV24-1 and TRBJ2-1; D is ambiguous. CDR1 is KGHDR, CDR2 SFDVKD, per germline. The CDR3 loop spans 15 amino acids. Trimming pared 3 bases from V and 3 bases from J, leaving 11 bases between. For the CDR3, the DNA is TGTGCCACCAGTGATACTGGGGTGAACTACAATGAGCAGTTCTTC. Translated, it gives CATSDTGVNYNEQFF.

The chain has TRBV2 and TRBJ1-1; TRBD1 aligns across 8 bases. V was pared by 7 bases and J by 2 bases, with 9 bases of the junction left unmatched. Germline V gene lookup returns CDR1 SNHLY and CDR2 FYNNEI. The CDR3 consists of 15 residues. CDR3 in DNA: TGTGCCAGCACCTTGCTCGGACAGGGCAACACTGAAGCTTTCTTT. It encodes CASTLLGQGNTEAFF.

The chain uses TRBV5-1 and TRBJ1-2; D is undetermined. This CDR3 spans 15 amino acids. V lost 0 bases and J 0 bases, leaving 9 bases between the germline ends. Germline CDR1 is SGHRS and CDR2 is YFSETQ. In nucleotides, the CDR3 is TGCGCCAGCAGCTTGGAAGGCCAGCCTAACTATGGCTACACCTTC. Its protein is CASSLEGQPNYGYTF.

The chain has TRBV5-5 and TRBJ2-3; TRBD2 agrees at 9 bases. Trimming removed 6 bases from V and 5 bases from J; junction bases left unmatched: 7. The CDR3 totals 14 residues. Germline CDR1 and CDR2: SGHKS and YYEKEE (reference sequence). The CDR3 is CASTLRGGQDTQYF. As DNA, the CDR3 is TGTGCCAGCACCCTGCGGGGGGGCCAAGATACGCAGTATTTT.

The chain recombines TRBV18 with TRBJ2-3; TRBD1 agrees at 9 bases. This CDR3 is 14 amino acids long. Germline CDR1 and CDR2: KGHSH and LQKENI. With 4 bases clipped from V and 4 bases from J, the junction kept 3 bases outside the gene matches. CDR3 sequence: CASSQDRGADTQYF. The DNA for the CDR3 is TGTGCCAGCTCACAGGACAGGGGAGCAGATACGCAGTATTTT.

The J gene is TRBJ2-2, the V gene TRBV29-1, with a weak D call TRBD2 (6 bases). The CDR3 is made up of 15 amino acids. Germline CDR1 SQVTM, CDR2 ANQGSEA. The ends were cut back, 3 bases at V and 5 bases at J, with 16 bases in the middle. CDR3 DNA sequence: TGCAGCGTTGATGAGGGGTGGGGGACTACCGGGGAGCTGTTTTTT. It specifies CSVDEGWGTTGELFF.

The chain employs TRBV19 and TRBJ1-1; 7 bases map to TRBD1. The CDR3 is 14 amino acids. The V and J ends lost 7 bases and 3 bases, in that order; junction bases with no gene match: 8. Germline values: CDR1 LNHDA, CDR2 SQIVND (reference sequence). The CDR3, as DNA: TGTGCCAGTAATAAGGGGGCAAGGGACACTGAAGCTTTCTTT. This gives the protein CASNKGARDTEAFF.

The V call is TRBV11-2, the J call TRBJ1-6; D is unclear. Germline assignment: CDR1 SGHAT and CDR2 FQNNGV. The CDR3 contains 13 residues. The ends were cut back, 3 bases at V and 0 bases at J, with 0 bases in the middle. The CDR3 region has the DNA TGTGCCAGCAGCTTCTCCTATAATTCACCCCTCCACTTT. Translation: CASSFSYNSPLHF.

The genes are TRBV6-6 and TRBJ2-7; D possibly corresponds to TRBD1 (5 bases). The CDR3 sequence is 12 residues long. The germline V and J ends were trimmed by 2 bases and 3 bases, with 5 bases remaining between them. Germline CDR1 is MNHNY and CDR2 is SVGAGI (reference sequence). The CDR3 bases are TGTGCCAGCAGTTACGACAGCTACGAGCAGTACTTC. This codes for CASSYDSYEQYF.

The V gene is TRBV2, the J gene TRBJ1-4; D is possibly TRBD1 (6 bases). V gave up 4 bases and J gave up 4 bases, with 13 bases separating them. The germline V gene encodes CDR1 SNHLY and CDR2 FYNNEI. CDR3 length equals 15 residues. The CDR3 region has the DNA TGTGCCAGCAGTGTTTACCAGGGGCTTAATGAAAAACTGTTTTTT. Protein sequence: CASSVYQGLNEKLFF.

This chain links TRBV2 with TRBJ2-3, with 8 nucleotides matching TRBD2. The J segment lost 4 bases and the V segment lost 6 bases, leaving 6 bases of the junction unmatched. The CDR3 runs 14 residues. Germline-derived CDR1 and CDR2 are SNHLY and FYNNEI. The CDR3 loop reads CASRPTSVADTQYF. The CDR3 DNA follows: TGTGCCAGCAGGCCGACTAGCGTTGCAGATACGCAGTATTTT.

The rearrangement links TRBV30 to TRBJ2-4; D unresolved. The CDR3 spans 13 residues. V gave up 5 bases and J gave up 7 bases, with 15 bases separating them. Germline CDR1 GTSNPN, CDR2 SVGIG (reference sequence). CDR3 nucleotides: TGTGCCTGGGGTCTGGGATTGAACAACATTCAGTACTTC. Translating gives CAWGLGLNNIQYF.

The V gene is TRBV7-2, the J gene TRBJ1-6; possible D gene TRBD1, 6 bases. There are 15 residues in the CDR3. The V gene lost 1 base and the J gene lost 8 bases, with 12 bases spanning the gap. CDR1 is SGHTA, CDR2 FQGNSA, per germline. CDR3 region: CASSLVVTGYSPLHF. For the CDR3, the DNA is TGTGCCAGCAGCTTAGTAGTAACAGGGTATTCACCCCTCCACTTT. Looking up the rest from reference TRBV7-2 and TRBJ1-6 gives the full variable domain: GAGVSQSPSNKVTEKGKDVELRCDPISGHTALYWYRQSLGQGLEFLIYFQGNSAPDKSGLPSDRFSAERTGGSVSTLTIQRTQQEDSAVYLCASSLVVTGYSPLHFGNGTRLTVT.

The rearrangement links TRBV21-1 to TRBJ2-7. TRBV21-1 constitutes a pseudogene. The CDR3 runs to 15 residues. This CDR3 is CASSIGTDPLWEQYF. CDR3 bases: TGTGCCAGCAGCATTGGGACCGACCCCCTTTGGGAGCAGTACTTC.

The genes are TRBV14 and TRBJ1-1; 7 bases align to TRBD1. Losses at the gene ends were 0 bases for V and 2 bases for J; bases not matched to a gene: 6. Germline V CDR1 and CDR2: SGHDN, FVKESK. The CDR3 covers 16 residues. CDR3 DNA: TGTGCCAGCAGCCAAGACGTGTACAGGGGAAACACTGAAGCTTTCTTT. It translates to CASSQDVYRGNTEAFF.

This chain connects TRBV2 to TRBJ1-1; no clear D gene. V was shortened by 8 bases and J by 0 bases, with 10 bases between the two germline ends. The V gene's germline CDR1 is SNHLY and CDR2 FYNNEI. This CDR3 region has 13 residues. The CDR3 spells CASGRRLNTEAFF. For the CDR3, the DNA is TGTGCCAGCGGGAGGCGACTGAACACTGAAGCTTTCTTT.

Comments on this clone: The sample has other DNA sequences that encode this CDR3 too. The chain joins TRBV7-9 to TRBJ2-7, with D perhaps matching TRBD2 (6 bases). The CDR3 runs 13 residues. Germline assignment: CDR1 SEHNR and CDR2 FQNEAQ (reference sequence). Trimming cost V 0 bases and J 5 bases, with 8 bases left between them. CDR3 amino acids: CASSLAGGNEQYF. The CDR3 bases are TGTGCCAGCAGCTTAGCGGGGGGTAACGAGCAGTACTTC.

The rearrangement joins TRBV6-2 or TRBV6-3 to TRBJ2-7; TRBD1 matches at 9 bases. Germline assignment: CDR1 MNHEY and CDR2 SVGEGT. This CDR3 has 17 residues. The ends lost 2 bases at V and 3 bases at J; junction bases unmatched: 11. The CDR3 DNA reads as TGTGCCAGCAGTTACCCCCCCGGACAGGGGAGCAGCTACGAGCAGTACTTC. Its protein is CASSYPPGQGSSYEQYF.

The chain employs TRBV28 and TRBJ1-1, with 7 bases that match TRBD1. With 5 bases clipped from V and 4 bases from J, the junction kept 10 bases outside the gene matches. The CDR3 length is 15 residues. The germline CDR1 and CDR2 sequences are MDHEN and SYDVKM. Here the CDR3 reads CASSPHTGDRTEAFF. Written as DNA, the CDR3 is TGTGCCAGCAGTCCCCACACAGGGGATCGCACTGAAGCTTTCTTT.

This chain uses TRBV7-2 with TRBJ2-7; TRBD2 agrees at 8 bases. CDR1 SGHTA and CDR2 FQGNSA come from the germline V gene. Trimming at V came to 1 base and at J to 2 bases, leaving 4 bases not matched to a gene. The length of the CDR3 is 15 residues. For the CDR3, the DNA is TGTGCCAGCAGCTTAGAGGCGGGGGGAACCTACGAGCAGTACTTC. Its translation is CASSLEAGGTYEQYF.

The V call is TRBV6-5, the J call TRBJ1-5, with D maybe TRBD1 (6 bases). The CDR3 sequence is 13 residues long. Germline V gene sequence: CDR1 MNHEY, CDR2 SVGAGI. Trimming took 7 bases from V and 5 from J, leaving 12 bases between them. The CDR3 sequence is CASTPQGDQPQHF. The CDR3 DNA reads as TGTGCCAGCACCCCACAGGGCGATCAGCCCCAGCATTTT.

CDR3: CASSPGTAARGLGAFF. CDR3 DNA: TGTGCCAGTAGTCCCGGGACGGCGGCTAGAGGCTTAGGAGCTTTCTTT. V usage is TRBV19 and J usage is TRBJ1-1, with D possibly matching TRBD1 (5 bases). Germline CDR1 reads LNHDA; CDR2 reads SQIVND (reference sequence). Trimming cost V 5 bases and J 10 bases, with 26 bases left between them. This CDR3 is built from 16 residues.

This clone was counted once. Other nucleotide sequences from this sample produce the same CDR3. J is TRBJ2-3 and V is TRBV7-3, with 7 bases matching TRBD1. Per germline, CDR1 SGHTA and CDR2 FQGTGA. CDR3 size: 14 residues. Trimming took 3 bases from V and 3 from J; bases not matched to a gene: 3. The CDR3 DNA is TGTGCCAGCAGCTTGGGACAGCTTACAGATACGCAGTATTTT. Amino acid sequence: CASSLGQLTDTQYF.

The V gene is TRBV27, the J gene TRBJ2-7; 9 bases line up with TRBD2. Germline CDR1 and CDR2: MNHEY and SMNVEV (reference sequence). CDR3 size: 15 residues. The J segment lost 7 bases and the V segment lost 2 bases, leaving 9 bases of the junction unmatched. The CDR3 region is CASSLLRGGAREQYF. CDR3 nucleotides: TGTGCCAGCAGTTTACTCCGCGGGGGGGCAAGGGAGCAGTACTTC.